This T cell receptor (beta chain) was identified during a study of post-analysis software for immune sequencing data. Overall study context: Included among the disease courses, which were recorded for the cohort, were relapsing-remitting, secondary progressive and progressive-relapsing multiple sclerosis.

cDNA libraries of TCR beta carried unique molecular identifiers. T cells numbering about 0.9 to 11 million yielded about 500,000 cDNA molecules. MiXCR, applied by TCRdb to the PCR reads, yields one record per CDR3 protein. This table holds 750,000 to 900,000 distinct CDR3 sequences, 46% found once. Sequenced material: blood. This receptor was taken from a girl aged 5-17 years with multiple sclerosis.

The CDR3 DNA follows: TGTGCCAGCAGGGTTAGGACAGGGTTCTACGAGCAGTACTTC. Protein: CASRVRTGFYEQYF. The genes are TRBV7-2 and TRBJ2-5; TRBD1 matches 8 bases. The J call may not be correct, given that the DNA end is closer to TRBJ2-7. CDR1 is SGHTA, CDR2 FQGNSA, per germline. This CDR3 spans 14 amino acids.